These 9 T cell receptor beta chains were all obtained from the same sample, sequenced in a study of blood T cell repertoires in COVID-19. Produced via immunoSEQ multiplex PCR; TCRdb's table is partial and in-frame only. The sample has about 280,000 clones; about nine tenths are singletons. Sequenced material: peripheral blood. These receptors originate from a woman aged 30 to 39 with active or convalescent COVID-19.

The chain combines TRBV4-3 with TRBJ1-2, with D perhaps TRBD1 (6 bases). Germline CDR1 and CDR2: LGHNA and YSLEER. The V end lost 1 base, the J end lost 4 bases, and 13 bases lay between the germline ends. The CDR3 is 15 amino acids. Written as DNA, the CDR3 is TGCGCCAGCAGCCAAGGTGTCACACAGGGCTATGGCTACACCTTC. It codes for CASSQGVTQGYGYTF.

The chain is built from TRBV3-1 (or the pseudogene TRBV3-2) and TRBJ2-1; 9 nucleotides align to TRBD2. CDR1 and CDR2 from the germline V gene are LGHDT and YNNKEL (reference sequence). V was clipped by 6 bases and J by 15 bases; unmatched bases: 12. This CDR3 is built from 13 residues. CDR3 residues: CASSPLTGTSLFF. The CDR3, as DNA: TGTGCCAGCAGTCCACTGACCGGGACTAGCTTGTTCTTC.

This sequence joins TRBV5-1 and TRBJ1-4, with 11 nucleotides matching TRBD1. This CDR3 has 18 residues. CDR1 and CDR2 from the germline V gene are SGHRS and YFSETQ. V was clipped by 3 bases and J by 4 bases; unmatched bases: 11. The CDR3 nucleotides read TGCGCCAGCAGCTCTGGACAGGGGGCCGCCATTGGTAATGAAAAACTGTTTTTT. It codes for CASSSGQGAAIGNEKLFF.

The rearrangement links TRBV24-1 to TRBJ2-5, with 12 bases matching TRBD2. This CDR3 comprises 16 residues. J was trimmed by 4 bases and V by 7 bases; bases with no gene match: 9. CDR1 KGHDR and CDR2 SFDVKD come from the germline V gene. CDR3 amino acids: CATRGATSGGGETQYF. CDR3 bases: TGTGCCACCAGGGGGGCGACTAGCGGGGGAGGAGAGACCCAGTACTTC.

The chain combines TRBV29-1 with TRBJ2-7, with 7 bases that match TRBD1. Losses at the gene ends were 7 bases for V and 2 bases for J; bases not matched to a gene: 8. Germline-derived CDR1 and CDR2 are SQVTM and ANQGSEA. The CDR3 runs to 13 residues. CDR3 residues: CSAEGQGAYEQYF. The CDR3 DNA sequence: TGCAGCGCTGAGGGGCAGGGGGCCTACGAGCAGTACTTC.

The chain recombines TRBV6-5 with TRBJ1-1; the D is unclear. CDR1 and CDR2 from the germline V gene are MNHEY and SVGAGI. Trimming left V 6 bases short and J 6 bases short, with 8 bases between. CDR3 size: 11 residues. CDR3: CASRASPEAFF. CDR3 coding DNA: TGTGCCAGCAGGGCCTCCCCTGAAGCTTTCTTT.

The CDR3 DNA reads TGTGCCAGCAGCCTTTGGGTCGCAGGGAATCATTCACCCCTCCACTTT. It yields the protein CASSLWVAGNHSPLHF. The chain employs TRBV7-9 and TRBJ1-6, with D tentatively TRBD1 (5 bases). V lost 5 bases and J lost 8, with 19 bases in between. CDR1 SEHNR and CDR2 FQNEAQ come from the germline V gene (reference sequence). The CDR3 covers 16 residues.

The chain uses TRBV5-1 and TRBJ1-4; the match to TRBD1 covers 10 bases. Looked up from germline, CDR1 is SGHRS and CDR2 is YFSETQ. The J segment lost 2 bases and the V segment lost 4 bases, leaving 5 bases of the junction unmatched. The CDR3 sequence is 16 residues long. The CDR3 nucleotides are TGCGCCAGCAGCCCCGGGACAGGGGCCACTAATGAAAAACTGTTTTTT. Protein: CASSPGTGATNEKLFF.

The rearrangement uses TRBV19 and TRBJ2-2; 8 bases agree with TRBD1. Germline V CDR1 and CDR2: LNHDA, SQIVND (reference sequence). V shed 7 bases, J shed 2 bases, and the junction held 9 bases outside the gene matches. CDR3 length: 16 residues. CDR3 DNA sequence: TGTGCCAGTACCCGACAGGGGCGGAGAAACACCGGGGAGCTGTTTTTT. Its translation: CASTRQGRRNTGELFF.